The clone carrying this TCR beta chain turned up a few times. Its antigen is as yet unknown. The data stem from a study of somatic mutations in cytotoxic T cells in rheumatoid arthritis. Study in general: Each patient's diagnosis was followed right away by a blood draw (roughly 30 ml EDTA), before any treatment.

Only in-frame clones appear in the TCRdb table, and some are missing; sequencing was by immunoSEQ multiplex PCR. The sample has roughly 16,000 clones, about 80% seen once. The CDR3 sequence is 14 residues long. Germline CDR1 SGHNT, CDR2 YYREEE (reference sequence). V lost 1 base, J lost 6 bases, and 13 bases lay in between. General study results and limits: Healthy controls showed no age-related rise in CD8+ clonality, whereas rheumatoid arthritis patients did. A significant difference in CD8+ T-cell clonality was not found between rheumatoid arthritis patients and age-matched healthy controls. More than 20% of CD8+ cells belonged to the largest clone in about an eighth of the roughly 60 patients.

The chain uses TRBV5-4 and TRBJ1-1; tentative D call: TRBD1 (5 bases). The receptor's source is an adult with rheumatoid arthritis. Sequencing was carried out using CD8+ T cells sorted from blood. The CDR3 nucleotides read TGTGCCAGCAGCTTGTGGGGCACAATCCCTGAAGCTTTCTTT. Its protein product is CASSLWGTIPEAFF.